This T cell receptor (beta chain) was sequenced for a study of blood T cell repertoires in COVID-19. Study-wide context: The United States, Italy and Spain provided the acute and convalescent COVID-19 samples.

This clone was counted only a few times. Sequencing used immunoSEQ multiplex PCR; TCRdb keeps in-frame clones, though not all of them. The top ten hold roughly an eighth of the sample, which has 150,000 to 180,000 clones, 75% to 85% seen once. Germline V lookup: CDR1 MNHEY, CDR2 SMNVEV (reference sequence). CDR3 length: 15 amino acids. Trimming shortened V by 5 bases and J by 4 bases, and 17 bases separated the two germline ends. This rearrangement joins TRBV27 to TRBJ1-2; D gene ambiguous. The origin of this receptor is a woman aged 55 to 70 with COVID-19, enrolled during active disease. Sequences were obtained from peripheral blood. The CDR3: CASSPTGSSLYGYTF. In DNA, the CDR3 is TGTGCCAGCAGTCCGACCGGGTCCAGCCTCTATGGCTACACCTTC.